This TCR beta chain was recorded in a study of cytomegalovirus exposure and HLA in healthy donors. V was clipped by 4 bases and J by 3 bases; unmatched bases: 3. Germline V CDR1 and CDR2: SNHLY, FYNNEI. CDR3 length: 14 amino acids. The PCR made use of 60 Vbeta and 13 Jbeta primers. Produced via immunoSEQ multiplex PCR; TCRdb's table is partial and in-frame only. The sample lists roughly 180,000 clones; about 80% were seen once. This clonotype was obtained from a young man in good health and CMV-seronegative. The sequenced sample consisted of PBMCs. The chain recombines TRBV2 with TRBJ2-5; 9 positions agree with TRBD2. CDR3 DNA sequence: TGTGCCAGCAGTGCGCGGGGGGGGAAAGAGACCCAGTACTTC. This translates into CASSARGGKETQYF.